The rows below give T cell receptor beta chains drawn from one sample of a study of blood T cell repertoires in COVID-19. Clones were sequenced by immunoSEQ multiplex PCR, and TCRdb holds only the in-frame ones, with some missing. The profile covers roughly 140,000 clones, with about 79% appearing a single time and approximately 9.4% taken by the ten largest. The sequenced sample was peripheral blood. The source is a woman aged 50 to 65 with acute or convalescent COVID-19. Each CDR3 is given with its conserved first and last residue.

v_gene: TRBV18; j_gene: TRBJ1-1; CDR3aa: CASSPIGGNTEAFF
v_gene: TRBV19; j_gene: TRBJ1-3; CDR3aa: CASISTVSGNTIYF
v_gene: TRBV5-8; j_gene: TRBJ1-2; CDR3aa: CASSLDSRYGYTF
v_gene: TRBV6-2/TRBV6-3; j_gene: TRBJ2-7; CDR3aa: CASSLGQGAGEQYF
v_gene: TRBV6-2/TRBV6-3; j_gene: TRBJ2-7; CDR3aa: CASSYSRHSYEQYF
v_gene: TRBV5-1; j_gene: TRBJ2-7; CDR3aa: CASSLDRGAPNEQYF
v_gene: TRBV6-2/TRBV6-3; j_gene: TRBJ1-5; CDR3aa: CASSSGQWILQPQHF
v_gene: TRBV28; j_gene: TRBJ2-5; CDR3aa: CASRGALSGTQYF
v_gene: TRBV4-3; j_gene: TRBJ1-6; CDR3aa: CASSQVRETYRSYNSPLHF
v_gene: TRBV10-3; j_gene: TRBJ1-1; CDR3aa: CAIKNQGSSNTEAFF
v_gene: TRBV18; j_gene: TRBJ1-2; CDR3aa: CASSPDRLPYGYTF
v_gene: TRBV5-4; j_gene: TRBJ2-2; CDR3aa: CASSTTSGVLNTGELFF
v_gene: TRBV6-2/TRBV6-3; j_gene: TRBJ2-1; CDR3aa: CASSSSGGYNEQFF
v_gene: TRBV19; j_gene: TRBJ1-5; CDR3aa: CASSIGGGGNQPQHF
v_gene: TRBV19; j_gene: TRBJ1-2; CDR3aa: CASNAGGTGPGGYTF
v_gene: TRBV4-3; j_gene: TRBJ1-5; CDR3aa: CASSPDRGHGQPQHF
v_gene: TRBV18; j_gene: TRBJ2-2; CDR3aa: CASSPALLLISGSLGGELFF
v_gene: TRBV30; j_gene: TRBJ2-7; CDR3aa: CAWRTVLYEQYF
v_gene: TRBV5-1; j_gene: TRBJ2-1; CDR3aa: CASSLSLAVEQFF
v_gene: TRBV7-3; j_gene: TRBJ2-3; CDR3aa: CASSLMAAPGADTQYF
v_gene: TRBV19; j_gene: TRBJ1-5; CDR3aa: CASSISRGDYQPQHF
v_gene: TRBV5-4; j_gene: TRBJ1-2; CDR3aa: CASSLVGAEYGYTF
v_gene: TRBV19; j_gene: TRBJ1-2; CDR3aa: CASSNNYGYTF
v_gene: TRBV6-4; j_gene: TRBJ1-2; CDR3aa: CASSDSGRGGWMGYGYTF
v_gene: TRBV5-4; j_gene: TRBJ1-2; CDR3aa: CASSSSGGDYGYTF
v_gene: TRBV10-1; j_gene: TRBJ1-6; CDR3aa: CASNICLGPPAGGMDSPLHF
v_gene: TRBV6-5; j_gene: TRBJ1-6; CDR3aa: CGVGANSPLHF
v_gene: TRBV6-2/TRBV6-3; j_gene: TRBJ1-5; CDR3aa: CASSYFGDQPQHF
v_gene: TRBV4-1; j_gene: TRBJ1-6; CDR3aa: CASSQDEARAGGSYNSPLHF
v_gene: TRBV18; j_gene: TRBJ2-1; CDR3aa: CASSPTLNGNNEQFF
v_gene: TRBV6-5; j_gene: TRBJ2-3; CDR3aa: CASKTGGDADTQYF
v_gene: TRBV19; j_gene: TRBJ2-2; CDR3aa: CASSIAWSSGELFF
v_gene: TRBV2; j_gene: TRBJ2-7; CDR3aa: CASSRLANEQYF
v_gene: TRBV7-2; j_gene: TRBJ1-4; CDR3aa: CASSSQRGHSNEKLFF
v_gene: TRBV7-2; j_gene: TRBJ2-7; CDR3aa: CASSPSQTGYEQYF
v_gene: TRBV3-1/TRBV3-2; j_gene: TRBJ2-1; CDR3aa: CASSQGSGIGPNEQFF
v_gene: TRBV24-1; j_gene: TRBJ1-2; CDR3aa: CATSDQDRDYGYTF
v_gene: TRBV7-3; j_gene: TRBJ2-7; CDR3aa: CASSQRGGGGAEQYF
v_gene: TRBV6-1; j_gene: TRBJ1-2; CDR3aa: CASSDQPTAPIEGYTF